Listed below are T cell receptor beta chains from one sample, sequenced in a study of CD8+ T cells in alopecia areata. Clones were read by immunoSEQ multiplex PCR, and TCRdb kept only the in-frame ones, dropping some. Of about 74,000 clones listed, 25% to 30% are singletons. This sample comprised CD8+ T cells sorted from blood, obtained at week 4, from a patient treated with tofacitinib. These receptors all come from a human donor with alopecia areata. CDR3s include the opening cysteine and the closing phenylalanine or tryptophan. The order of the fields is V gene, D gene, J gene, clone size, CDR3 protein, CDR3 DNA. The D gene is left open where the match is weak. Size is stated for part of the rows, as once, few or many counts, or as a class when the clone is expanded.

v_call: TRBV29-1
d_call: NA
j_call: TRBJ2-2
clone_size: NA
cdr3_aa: CSVAQGLHGELFF
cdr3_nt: TGCAGCGTTGCCCAGGGGTTACACGGGGAGCTGTTTTTT

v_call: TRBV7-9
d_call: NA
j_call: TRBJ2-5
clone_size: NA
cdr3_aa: CASSRLDSQETQYF
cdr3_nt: TGTGCCAGCAGCCGACTAGACTCTCAAGAGACCCAGTACTTC

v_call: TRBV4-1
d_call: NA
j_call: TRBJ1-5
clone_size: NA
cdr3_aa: CASSQAGIVSQPQHF
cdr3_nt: TGCGCCAGCAGCCAAGCAGGGATTGTTTCTCAGCCCCAGCATTTT

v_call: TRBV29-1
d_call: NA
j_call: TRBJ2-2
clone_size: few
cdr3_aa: CSVAKSTGELFF
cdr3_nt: TGCAGCGTTGCTAAGAGTACCGGGGAGCTGTTTTTT

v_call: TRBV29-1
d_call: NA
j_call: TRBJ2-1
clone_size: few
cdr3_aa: CSVDSVGYNEQFF
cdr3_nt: TGCAGCGTTGACTCAGTGGGGTACAATGAGCAGTTCTTC

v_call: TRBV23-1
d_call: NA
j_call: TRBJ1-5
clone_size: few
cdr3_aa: CARGKGWGNQPQHF
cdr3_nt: TGCGCCAGGGGCAAGGGGTGGGGCAATCAGCCCCAGCATTTT

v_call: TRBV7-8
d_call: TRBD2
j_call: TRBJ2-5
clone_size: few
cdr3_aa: CASRPTSGVQETQYF
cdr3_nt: TGTGCCAGCAGACCAACTAGCGGGGTCCAAGAGACCCAGTACTTC

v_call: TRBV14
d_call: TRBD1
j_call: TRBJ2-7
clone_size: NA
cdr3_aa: CASSQDKGQFHYEQYF
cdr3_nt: TGTGCCAGCAGCCAAGATAAGGGACAGTTCCACTACGAGCAGTACTTC

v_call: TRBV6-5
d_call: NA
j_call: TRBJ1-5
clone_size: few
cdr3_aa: CASSYSGPGGNQPQHF
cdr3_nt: TGTGCCAGCAGTTACTCGGGACCCGGGGGTAATCAGCCCCAGCATTTT

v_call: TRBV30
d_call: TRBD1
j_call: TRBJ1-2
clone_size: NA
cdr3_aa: CAWSRTGTGDGYTF
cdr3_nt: TGTGCCTGGAGCAGAACCGGGACAGGGGATGGCTACACCTTC

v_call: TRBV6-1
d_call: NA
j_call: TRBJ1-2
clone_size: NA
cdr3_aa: CASSESRAPNYGYTF
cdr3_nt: TGTGCCAGCAGTGAGTCGCGGGCCCCGAACTATGGCTACACCTTC

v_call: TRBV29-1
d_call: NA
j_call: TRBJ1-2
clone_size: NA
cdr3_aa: CSVDRGNGYTF
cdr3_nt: TGCAGCGTTGATCGGGGGAATGGCTACACCTTC

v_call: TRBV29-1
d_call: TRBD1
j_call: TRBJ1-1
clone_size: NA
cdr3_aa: CSVGDRPNTEAFF
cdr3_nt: TGCAGCGTGGGGGACAGGCCTAACACTGAAGCTTTCTTT

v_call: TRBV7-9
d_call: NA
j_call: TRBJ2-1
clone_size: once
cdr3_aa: CASSFSSSYNEQFF
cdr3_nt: TGTGCCAGCAGCTTCTCGTCCAGCTACAATGAGCAGTTCTTC

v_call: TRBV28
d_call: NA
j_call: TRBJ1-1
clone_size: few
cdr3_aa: CASSLTVPWGEAFF
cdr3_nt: TGTGCCAGCAGTTTAACAGTCCCGTGGGGGGAAGCTTTCTTT

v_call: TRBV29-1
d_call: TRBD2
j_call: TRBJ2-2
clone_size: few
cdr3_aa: CSVGLAAYANTGELFF
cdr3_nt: TGCAGCGTTGGCCTAGCGGCTTACGCGAACACCGGGGAGCTGTTTTTT